The clone carrying this T cell receptor beta chain was recorded a few times. One entry per CDR3 protein, called by TCRdb with MiXCR from the RT-PCR reads. This sample carries hundreds of thousands of distinct CDR3 sequences, 14% of them seen once, and the ten largest clones take 3.6%. Sequences were obtained from memory CD4+ T cells from blood. The clonotype originates from a female donor in good health, serving as a healthy control.

In DNA form, the CDR3 reads TGCAGTGCTGGCTGGACTAGCGGGAGCACAGATACGCAGTATTTT. Protein sequence: CSAGWTSGSTDTQYF. The rearrangement joins TRBV20-1 to TRBJ2-3; 11 nucleotides match TRBD2. The CDR3 spans 15 residues. The V gene's germline CDR1 is DFQATT and CDR2 SNEGSKA (reference sequence). Trimming removed 5 bases from V and 0 bases from J; junction bases left unmatched: 4.